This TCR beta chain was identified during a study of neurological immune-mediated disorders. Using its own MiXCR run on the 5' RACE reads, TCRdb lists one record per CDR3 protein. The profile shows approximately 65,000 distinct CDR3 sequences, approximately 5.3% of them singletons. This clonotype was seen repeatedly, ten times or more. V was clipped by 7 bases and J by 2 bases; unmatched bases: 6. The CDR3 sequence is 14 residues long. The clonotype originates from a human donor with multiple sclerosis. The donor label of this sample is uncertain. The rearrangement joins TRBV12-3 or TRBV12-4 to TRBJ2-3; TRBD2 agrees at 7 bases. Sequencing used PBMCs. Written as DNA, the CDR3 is TGTGCCAGCAATCGACTAGCCTCCACAGATACGCAGTATTTT. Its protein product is CASNRLASTDTQYF.